This T cell receptor (beta chain) was profiled in a study of cytomegalovirus exposure and HLA in healthy donors. Study-wide results and limits: Cytomegalovirus status, reportedly, was diagnosed with high specificity and sensitivity by the classifier. Generally TCR sequences proved uncommon, though certain public TCRs appeared in numerous donors.

This clone was detected once. No antigen is known for it. The protocol was immunoSEQ multiplex PCR, while the TCRdb copy is restricted to in-frame clones and leaves out a portion. The profile shows a few hundred thousand clones, 70% to 90% of them singletons. Germline-derived CDR1 and CDR2 are SNHLY and FYNNEI. V lost 9 bases and J lost 4; bases outside the gene matches: 1. The CDR3 sequence is 12 residues long. The rearrangement links TRBV2 to TRBJ2-7; 12 bases are a match to TRBD2. The source of this sequence is a woman between 18 and 29 years old in good health and CMV-seronegative. Sequencing was carried out using PBMCs. The CDR3 is CARGTSGYEQYF. The CDR3 DNA follows: TGTGCCAGGGGGACTAGCGGGTACGAGCAGTACTTC. The variable domain in full, with the rest retrieved from reference TRBV2 and TRBJ2-7, is EPEVTQTPSHQVTQMGQEVILRCVPISNHLYFYWYRQILGQKVEFLVSFYNNEISEKSEIFDDQFSVERPDGSNFTLKIRSTKLEDSAMYFCARGTSGYEQYFGPGTRLTVT.